The 23 T cell receptor beta chains below all came from one sample that was sequenced in a study of cytomegalovirus exposure and HLA in healthy donors. Primers included in the PCR were 60 Vbeta and 13 Jbeta primers. Measured with immunoSEQ multiplex PCR; TCRdb has only the in-frame clones, and not every one. Here the sample spans over 95,000 clones, approximately 80% being singletons. Sequenced input: PBMCs. Receptors originate from a man between 40 and 49 years old in good health and CMV-seropositive.

The V gene is TRBV5-5, the J gene TRBJ1-5, with D hard to call. The CDR3 has 14 amino acids. The V end was cut by 2 bases, the J end by 4 bases, with 10 bases between. Germline V gene sequence: CDR1 SGHKS, CDR2 YYEKEE (reference sequence). The CDR3 nucleotides read TGTGCCAGCAGCTTAGTACCGGGGAATCAGCCCCAGCATTTT. This translates into CASSLVPGNQPQHF.

This clone was seen a single time. This chain links TRBV2 with TRBJ1-1; D might be TRBD1 (5 bases). This CDR3 is built from 15 residues. Germline V CDR1 and CDR2: SNHLY, FYNNEI. Trimming shortened V by 8 bases and J by 2 bases, and 18 bases separated the two germline ends. CDR3 DNA: TGTGCCAGCCAGGGCCAACGGATCATAAACACTGAAGCTTTCTTT. This encodes CASQGQRIINTEAFF. The whole variable domain, remainder taken from reference TRBV2 and TRBJ1-1, is EPEVTQTPSHQVTQMGQEVILRCVPISNHLYFYWYRQILGQKVEFLVSFYNNEISEKSEIFDDQFSVERPDGSNFTLKIRSTKLEDSAMYFCASQGQRIINTEAFFGQGTRLTVV.

V is TRBV2 and J is TRBJ2-2, with a tentative D call TRBD2 (7 bases). The length of the CDR3 is 15 residues. Looked up from germline, CDR1 is SNHLY and CDR2 is FYNNEI. Trimming took 0 bases from V and 7 from J, leaving 12 bases between them. Written as DNA, the CDR3 is TGTGCCAGCAGTGAAGCGGGAGGGGGGATCGGGGAGCTGTTTTTT. Its protein product is CASSEAGGGIGELFF.

DNA of the CDR3: TGCGCCAGCAGCCTGCTTACCCAAACGACTAGCGGGGGGGCCAGGTATGAGCAGTTCTTC. Its translation is CASSLLTQTTSGGARYEQFF. J is TRBJ2-1 and V is TRBV4-1; 14 positions agree with TRBD2. The V gene end was trimmed by 4 bases and the J gene end by 8 bases; junction bases not matched to a gene: 19. Germline CDR1 is MGHRA and CDR2 is YSYEKL. The CDR3 runs to 20 residues.

This clone was counted only a few times. This chain uses TRBV11-2 with TRBJ2-3; 7 nucleotides line up with TRBD2. The length of the CDR3 is 14 residues. Germline lookup yields CDR1 SGHAT and CDR2 FQNNGV. The V and J ends lost 4 bases and 2 bases, in that order; junction bases with no gene match: 3. The CDR3 is CASSSGLVTDTQYF. CDR3 bases: TGTGCCAGCAGCTCCGGACTAGTCACAGATACGCAGTATTTT. The whole variable domain, remainder taken from reference TRBV11-2 and TRBJ2-3, is EAGVAQSPRYKIIEKRQSVAFWCNPISGHATLYWYQQILGQGPKLLIQFQNNGVVDDSQLPKDRFSAERLKGVDSTLKIQPAKLEDSAVYLCASSSGLVTDTQYFGPGTRLTVL.

This chain connects TRBV5-4 to TRBJ1-2, with D possibly TRBD1 on 5 matching bases. The ends were cut back, 4 bases at V and 6 bases at J, with 10 bases in the middle. The CDR3 has 12 residues. Per germline, CDR1 SGHNT and CDR2 YYREEE (reference sequence). CDR3 in amino acids: CASSPGGDGYTF. As DNA, the CDR3 is TGTGCCAGCAGCCCCGGGGGGGATGGCTACACCTTC.

This chain joins TRBV11-2 and TRBJ2-2, with 7 bases identical to TRBD1. The CDR3 extends over 15 amino acids. The germline gives CDR1 SGHAT, CDR2 FQNNGV. Trimming at V came to 1 base and at J to 6 bases, leaving 5 bases not matched to a gene. CDR3 in DNA: TGTGCCAGCAGCTTAGGAACAGGGGAGTCCGGGGAGCTGTTTTTT. Translating it yields CASSLGTGESGELFF.

In this sample, this clone turned up a few times. A junction end diverges from the germline sequence, so it may reflect a read error. The V call is TRBV7-9, the J call TRBJ2-7; 7 nucleotides agree with TRBD1. Looked up from germline, CDR1 is SEHNR and CDR2 is FQNEAQ (reference sequence). The CDR3 totals 16 residues. The CDR3 DNA follows: TGTTCCAGCAGCTCCAGGGACAGTTCAGAGCCATACGAGCAGTACTTC. Protein sequence: CSSSSRDSSEPYEQYF.

The chain joins TRBV9 to TRBJ2-1; 9 bases fit TRBD1. Germline V gives CDR1 SGDLS, CDR2 YYNGEE. The CDR3 runs 15 residues. Trimming cost V 5 bases and J 8 bases; bases outside gene matches: 11. The CDR3 DNA reads as TGTGCCAGCAGGGCCGGGACAGGGCCTCTGCATGAGCAGTTCTTC. Its protein product is CASRAGTGPLHEQFF.

The V and J genes are TRBV28 and TRBJ2-7; tentatively, D is TRBD1 (6 bases). The V and J ends lost 9 bases and 6 bases respectively, with 12 bases between them. The germline V gene has CDR1 MDHEN and CDR2 SYDVKM. There are 11 residues in the CDR3. The CDR3 region is CASYTGSEQYF. Written as DNA, the CDR3 is TGTGCCAGTTATACAGGGTCCGAGCAGTACTTC.

The J gene is TRBJ1-1, the V gene TRBV28; D perhaps matches TRBD1 (6 bases). The V end lost 8 bases, the J end lost 8 bases, and 21 bases lay between the germline ends. Germline-derived CDR1 and CDR2 are MDHEN and SYDVKM. The CDR3 covers 14 residues. The CDR3 is CASFRQEENSEAFF. The CDR3 DNA follows: TGTGCCAGCTTTCGACAGGAAGAAAATTCGGAAGCTTTCTTT.

This chain connects TRBV28 to TRBJ1-4; D is perhaps TRBD1 (5 bases). V lost 5 bases and J lost 4, with 14 bases in between. The V gene's germline CDR1 is MDHEN and CDR2 SYDVKM. There are 15 residues in the CDR3. The CDR3 protein is CASSPIGGSNEKLFF. The CDR3 nucleotides are TGTGCCAGCAGTCCTATCGGGGGAAGTAATGAAAAACTGTTTTTT.

V usage is TRBV27 and J usage is TRBJ2-7; 10 bases are shared with TRBD1. Trimming at V came to 5 bases and at J to 0 bases, leaving 4 bases not matched to a gene. The germline gives CDR1 MNHEY, CDR2 SMNVEV (reference sequence). This CDR3 comprises 15 residues. CDR3 in amino acids: CASSHGQGGSYEQYF. In DNA, the CDR3 is TGTGCCAGCAGTCATGGACAGGGGGGCTCCTACGAGCAGTACTTC.

The V and J genes are TRBV6-1 and TRBJ2-1; TRBD2 aligns across 8 bases. The CDR3 totals 15 residues. J lost 6 bases, V lost 4 bases, and 8 bases had no gene match. CDR1 MNHNS and CDR2 SASEGT come from the germline V gene. CDR3: CASSGAGGALNEQFF. CDR3 DNA: TGTGCCAGCAGTGGGGCCGGGGGGGCCCTCAATGAGCAGTTCTTC.

V is TRBV9 and J is TRBJ2-1; TRBD2 matches 7 bases. This CDR3 is 13 amino acids long. Germline values: CDR1 SGDLS, CDR2 YYNGEE. With 5 bases clipped from V and 3 bases from J, the junction kept 2 bases outside the gene matches. This CDR3 is CASSTSVYNEQFF. The CDR3 DNA follows: TGTGCCAGCAGTACTAGCGTCTACAATGAGCAGTTCTTC.

The chain links TRBV6-1 to TRBJ1-1; tentative D call: TRBD1 (6 bases). V was shortened by 6 bases and J by 1 base, with 15 bases between the two germline ends. The length of the CDR3 is 15 residues. In germline, CDR1 is MNHNS, CDR2 SASEGT. The CDR3: CASRPWGGENTEAFF. DNA of the CDR3: TGTGCCAGCAGGCCATGGGGGGGCGAGAACACTGAAGCTTTCTTT.

The V and J genes are TRBV5-4 and TRBJ1-4; the match to TRBD1 covers 9 bases. CDR1 is SGHNT, CDR2 YYREEE, per germline (reference sequence). V dropped 4 bases and J dropped 0; count of bases not matched to a gene: 4. The CDR3 runs 16 residues. The CDR3 DNA reads TGTGCCAGCAGCCTTAGGACAGGGGCAACTAATGAAAAACTGTTTTTT. This encodes CASSLRTGATNEKLFF.

The chain is built from TRBV10-3 and TRBJ2-1; 9 positions match TRBD2. The CDR3 is 18 residues long. V lost 0 bases, J lost 8 bases, and 14 bases stayed unmatched. Germline V gene data show CDR1 as ENHRY and CDR2 as SYGVKD. CDR3 bases: TGTGCCATCAGTGAGTCGGCTAGCGGGGATCCCTCGGGGGATGAGCAGTTCTTC. Encoded protein: CAISESASGDPSGDEQFF.

The gene calls are TRBV15 and TRBJ1-5, with D hard to call. Germline-derived CDR1 and CDR2 are LNHNV and YYDKDF (reference sequence). The CDR3 length is 13 residues. Trimming pared 0 bases from V and 4 bases from J, leaving 4 bases between. CDR3 sequence: CATSRDFNQPQHF. CDR3 nucleotides: TGTGCCACCAGCAGAGACTTTAATCAGCCCCAGCATTTT.

This clone was seen a single time. The chain uses TRBV2 and TRBJ2-1, with 9 nucleotides matching TRBD1. V was pared by 7 bases and J by 3 bases, with 4 bases of the junction left unmatched. The CDR3 has 14 residues. Germline CDR1 SNHLY, CDR2 FYNNEI. In DNA form, the CDR3 reads TGTGCCAGCATCCCGGGACAGGGCTACAATGAGCAGTTCTTC. Translated: CASIPGQGYNEQFF.

The V gene is TRBV7-9, the J gene TRBJ1-1; tentatively, D is TRBD1 (5 bases). This CDR3 is 11 amino acids long. Deletions cut 11 bases from V and 2 bases from J, with 9 bases between. Germline V lookup: CDR1 SEHNR, CDR2 FQNEAQ (reference sequence). CDR3 region: CAGRGNTEAFF. In DNA, the CDR3 is TGTGCCGGGAGGGGTAACACTGAAGCTTTCTTT.

In its sample, this clone was seen a few times. This chain uses TRBV27 with TRBJ2-1; D might be TRBD2 (6 bases). The germline gives CDR1 MNHEY, CDR2 SMNVEV (reference sequence). This CDR3 is built from 16 residues. The V end was cut by 7 bases, the J end by 10 bases, with 26 bases between. In DNA, the CDR3 is TGTGCCAGCACCCCCGGGTGGCGGGGCGACGAGGCCGAGCAGTTCTTC. Translation gives CASTPGWRGDEAEQFF.

This clone has only a few counts. V usage is TRBV28 and J usage is TRBJ1-5; 8 bases match TRBD1. The CDR3 is made up of 14 amino acids. Germline trimming cut 6 bases from V and 3 bases from J; bases unmatched to any gene: 4. Germline V lookup: CDR1 MDHEN, CDR2 SYDVKM. CDR3 in DNA: TGTGCCAGCAGAACGACAGGGGCCAATCAGCCCCAGCATTTT. Translation gives CASRTTGANQPQHF. The full variable domain, in which reference TRBV28 and TRBJ1-5 provide the parts outside the CDR3, is DVKVTQSSRYLVKRTGEKVFLECVQDMDHENMFWYRQDPGLGLRLIYFSYDVKMKEKGDIPEGYSVSREKKERFSLILESASTNQTSMYLCASRTTGANQPQHFGDGTRLSIL.